This TCR beta chain was sequenced for a study of T-cell reconstitution after alpha-beta-depleted transplantation in children. Findings and caveats of the study: Surviving thymic progenitors and recipient T cells were the source of high TCRbeta diversity at day 60 in some patients. Hyperexpanded clones declined; after one year, newly produced T cells mostly supplied diversity. Reports say that about two months after transplant, the alpha-beta T cells came out of several hundred graft clones that had expanded.

Unique molecular identifiers featured in how the TCRbeta library was prepared. TCRdb fed the PCR reads into MiXCR, producing one record per CDR3 protein. Of some 300,000 distinct CDR3 sequences detected, 6.5% to 9% appear once; the ten largest clones hold approximately 9.1%. Trimming left V 0 bases short and J 1 base short, with 9 bases between. Germline CDR1 is LGHNT and CDR2 is FRNRAP. This CDR3 is 16 amino acids long. This clonotype was detected many times. Its matching antigen is unknown. The input for sequencing was peripheral blood, taken 360 days after TCRalphabeta/CD19-depleted stem cell transplant. The receptor was derived from a female patient aged 2-15 years who had a stem cell transplant for Fanconi anemia, so the T cells may come from the graft donor. The V call is TRBV12-5, the J call TRBJ2-2; D remains ambiguous. This CDR3 reads CASGLVIGRNTGELFF. In nucleotides, the CDR3 is TGTGCTAGTGGTTTGGTAATCGGTCGGAACACCGGGGAGCTGTTTTTT.